What follows is one T cell receptor beta chain and its context. The entry originates in a study of technical replicates of blood from several donors. Sequencing was performed with immunoSEQ multiplex PCR; in TCRdb, only in-frame clones are kept and a portion is missing. This table holds roughly 60,000 clones, less than 90% found once. J was trimmed by 9 bases and V by 0 bases; bases with no gene match: 5. The CDR3 extends over 15 amino acids. The V gene's germline CDR1 is SGHTA and CDR2 FQGTGA. The V call is TRBV7-3, the J call TRBJ2-1; 10 positions match TRBD2. The clonotype comes from a human donor in good health. Some clones in this sample may be carry-over from other donors' samples. Material for sequencing was PBMCs. Here the CDR3 reads CASSLTSSGSGEQFF. CDR3 nucleotide sequence: TGTGCCAGCAGCTTAACTTCTAGCGGGAGTGGTGAGCAGTTCTTC.